A selection of T cell receptor beta chains follows, all from one sample in a study of identical twins. One entry per CDR3 protein results from TCRdb running MiXCR on the 5' RACE reads. The sample shows roughly 770,000 distinct CDR3 sequences, approximately 18% of them seen only once. These records were also assigned to another study, of T cells expressing NK-cell markers.

The sample taken for sequencing was PBMCs. The receptors derive from a woman younger than 35 in good health. The conserved cysteine and the conserved F or W are not part of the CDR3 here. The order of the fields is V gene, J gene, CDR3 length, D gene, CDR3 protein. The D gene is left open where the match is weak.

v_call: TRBV3-1
j_call: TRBJ1-1
cdr3_length: 10
d_call: .
cdr3_aa: ASSHSGDATR

v_call: TRBV12-3/TRBV12-4
j_call: TRBJ1-6
cdr3_length: 12
d_call: TRBD1
cdr3_aa: ASLTGQPPSPLH

v_call: TRBV12-5
j_call: TRBJ2-7
cdr3_length: 12
d_call: TRBD2
cdr3_aa: ASGLVAGVAEQY

v_call: TRBV9
j_call: TRBJ2-7
cdr3_length: 13
d_call: .
cdr3_aa: ASSGGQGRGYEQY

v_call: TRBV12-3/TRBV12-4
j_call: TRBJ1-2
cdr3_length: 12
d_call: .
cdr3_aa: ASSPVAGAYGYT

v_call: TRBV6-2/TRBV6-3
j_call: TRBJ2-3
cdr3_length: 13
d_call: TRBD2
cdr3_aa: ATLLDWRERDTQY

v_call: TRBV6-2/TRBV6-3
j_call: TRBJ2-1
cdr3_length: 13
d_call: TRBD2
cdr3_aa: ASRGRERGGVEQF

v_call: TRBV6-2/TRBV6-3
j_call: TRBJ2-7
cdr3_length: 13
d_call: .
cdr3_aa: ASSYSRLDPYEQY

v_call: TRBV13
j_call: TRBJ2-7
cdr3_length: 13
d_call: .
cdr3_aa: ASSPSRGVSYEQY

v_call: TRBV10-3
j_call: TRBJ1-2
cdr3_length: 11
d_call: .
cdr3_aa: ATEDTSNYGYT

v_call: TRBV11-3
j_call: TRBJ2-5
cdr3_length: 13
d_call: .
cdr3_aa: ASSPGRERWETQY

v_call: TRBV12-3/TRBV12-4
j_call: TRBJ2-2
cdr3_length: 12
d_call: .
cdr3_aa: ASRLAQNTGELF

v_call: TRBV29-1
j_call: TRBJ2-2
cdr3_length: 15
d_call: TRBD2
cdr3_aa: SVEGTGTSGRDGELF

v_call: TRBV12-5
j_call: TRBJ1-2
cdr3_length: 12
d_call: TRBD1
cdr3_aa: ASGLTTGGNGYT

v_call: TRBV9
j_call: TRBJ1-5
cdr3_length: 12
d_call: .
cdr3_aa: ASSVDVGRQPQH

v_call: TRBV20-1
j_call: TRBJ2-3
cdr3_length: 13
d_call: .
cdr3_aa: SASVVRVSTDTQY

v_call: TRBV3-1
j_call: TRBJ2-5
cdr3_length: 14
d_call: TRBD2
cdr3_aa: ASSQDAAGYQETQY

v_call: TRBV6-1
j_call: TRBJ2-1
cdr3_length: 14
d_call: TRBD2
cdr3_aa: ASRGLAGDHYNEQF

v_call: TRBV24-1
j_call: TRBJ2-3
cdr3_length: 13
d_call: .
cdr3_aa: ATSDGRGNTDTQY

v_call: TRBV10-3
j_call: TRBJ2-1
cdr3_length: 11
d_call: .
cdr3_aa: AIMRAVDNEQF

v_call: TRBV7-9
j_call: TRBJ2-5
cdr3_length: 12
d_call: TRBD1
cdr3_aa: ASSRTGVWETQY

v_call: TRBV14
j_call: TRBJ1-1
cdr3_length: 17
d_call: .
cdr3_aa: ASSQYSGARTSTGAEAF

v_call: TRBV12-5
j_call: TRBJ2-7
cdr3_length: 16
d_call: TRBD2
cdr3_aa: ASGFRLGLASGIYEQY

v_call: TRBV5-1
j_call: TRBJ1-1
cdr3_length: 13
d_call: .
cdr3_aa: ASSFDPMGNTEAF

v_call: TRBV5-1
j_call: .
cdr3_length: 11
d_call: .
cdr3_aa: ASTASPQETQF

v_call: TRBV5-6
j_call: TRBJ2-2
cdr3_length: 15
d_call: TRBD2
cdr3_aa: ASSLGLAGRNTGELF

v_call: TRBV7-9
j_call: TRBJ1-5
cdr3_length: 11
d_call: .
cdr3_aa: ASSGQYNQPQH

v_call: TRBV25-1
j_call: TRBJ1-2
cdr3_length: 15
d_call: TRBD1
cdr3_aa: ASSRISGDREGKGYT

v_call: TRBV10-3
j_call: TRBJ2-1
cdr3_length: 13
d_call: .
cdr3_aa: AISEVARGHNEQF

v_call: TRBV7-8
j_call: TRBJ2-5
cdr3_length: 16
d_call: TRBD1
cdr3_aa: ASSPKAPGQGLMETQY

v_call: TRBV5-1
j_call: TRBJ1-1
cdr3_length: 11
d_call: .
cdr3_aa: ASRPVMNTEAF

v_call: TRBV3-1
j_call: TRBJ2-1
cdr3_length: 14
d_call: TRBD2
cdr3_aa: ASSPGTSGRVNEQF

v_call: TRBV7-9
j_call: TRBJ2-3
cdr3_length: 14
d_call: .
cdr3_aa: ASSLGWTTSTDTQY

v_call: TRBV27
j_call: TRBJ2-1
cdr3_length: 14
d_call: .
cdr3_aa: ASSDPGTPGHNEQF

v_call: TRBV20-1
j_call: TRBJ1-5
cdr3_length: 13
d_call: TRBD1
cdr3_aa: SALDRVMGNQPQH

v_call: TRBV30
j_call: TRBJ1-6
cdr3_length: 10
d_call: .
cdr3_aa: AWGPGDSPLH

v_call: TRBV27
j_call: TRBJ2-1
cdr3_length: 14
d_call: .
cdr3_aa: ASSPPGGGAYNEQF

v_call: TRBV5-1
j_call: TRBJ2-4
cdr3_length: 15
d_call: .
cdr3_aa: ASSLAYTRDGLNIQY

v_call: TRBV12-3/TRBV12-4
j_call: TRBJ1-2
cdr3_length: 13
d_call: .
cdr3_aa: ATKHPGGRYYGYT

v_call: TRBV29-1
j_call: TRBJ1-1
cdr3_length: 9
d_call: .
cdr3_aa: SVGMNTEAF

v_call: TRBV20-1
j_call: TRBJ2-7
cdr3_length: 10
d_call: .
cdr3_aa: SARYRPDEQY

v_call: TRBV5-1
j_call: TRBJ2-3
cdr3_length: 16
d_call: TRBD2
cdr3_aa: ASSDGLAGSAGTDTQY

v_call: TRBV5-1
j_call: TRBJ2-3
cdr3_length: 12
d_call: .
cdr3_aa: ASSLGGVGDTQY

v_call: TRBV4-3
j_call: TRBJ2-7
cdr3_length: 13
d_call: TRBD1
cdr3_aa: ASSRRTGGFNEQY